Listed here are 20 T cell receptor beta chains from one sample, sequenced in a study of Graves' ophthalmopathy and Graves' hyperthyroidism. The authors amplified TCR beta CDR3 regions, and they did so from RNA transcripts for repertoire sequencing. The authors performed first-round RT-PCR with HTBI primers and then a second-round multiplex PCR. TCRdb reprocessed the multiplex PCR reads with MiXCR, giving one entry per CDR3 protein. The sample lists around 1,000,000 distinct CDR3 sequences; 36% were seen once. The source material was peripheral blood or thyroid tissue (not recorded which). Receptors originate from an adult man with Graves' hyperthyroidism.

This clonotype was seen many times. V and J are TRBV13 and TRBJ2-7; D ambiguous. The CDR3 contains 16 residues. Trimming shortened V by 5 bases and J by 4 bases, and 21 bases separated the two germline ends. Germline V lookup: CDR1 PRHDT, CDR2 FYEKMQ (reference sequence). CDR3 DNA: TGTGCCAGCAGCCCCCCCCAACGTCGAGCTGGGTACGAGCAGTACTTC. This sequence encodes CASSPPQRRAGYEQYF. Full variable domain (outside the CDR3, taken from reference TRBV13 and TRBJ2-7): AAGVIQSPRHLIKEKRETATLKCYPIPRHDTVYWYQQGPGQDPQFLISFYEKMQSDKGSIPDRFSAQQFSDYHSELNMSSLELGDSALYFCASSPPQRRAGYEQYFGPGTRLTVT.

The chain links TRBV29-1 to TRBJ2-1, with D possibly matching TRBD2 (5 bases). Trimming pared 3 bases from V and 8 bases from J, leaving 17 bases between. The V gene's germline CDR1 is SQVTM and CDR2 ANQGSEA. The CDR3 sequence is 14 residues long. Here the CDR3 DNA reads TGCAGCGTTGAGGCGTACGGGGTCGAAGATGAGCAGTTCTTC. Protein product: CSVEAYGVEDEQFF.

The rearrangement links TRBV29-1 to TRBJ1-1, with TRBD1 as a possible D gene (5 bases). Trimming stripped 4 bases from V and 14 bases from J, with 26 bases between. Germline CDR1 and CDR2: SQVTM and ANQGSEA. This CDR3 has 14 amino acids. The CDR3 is CSVGGIFGYNEQFF. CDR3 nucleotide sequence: TGCAGCGTTGGGGGGATATTCGGGTACAATGAGCAGTTCTTT.

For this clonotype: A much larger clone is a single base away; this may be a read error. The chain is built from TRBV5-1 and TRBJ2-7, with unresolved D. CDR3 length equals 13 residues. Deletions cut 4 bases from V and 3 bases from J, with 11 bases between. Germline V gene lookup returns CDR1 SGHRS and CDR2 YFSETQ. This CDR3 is CASSPHTFYEQYF. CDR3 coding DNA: TGCGCCAGCAGCCCCCACACCTTCTACGAGCAGTACTTC.

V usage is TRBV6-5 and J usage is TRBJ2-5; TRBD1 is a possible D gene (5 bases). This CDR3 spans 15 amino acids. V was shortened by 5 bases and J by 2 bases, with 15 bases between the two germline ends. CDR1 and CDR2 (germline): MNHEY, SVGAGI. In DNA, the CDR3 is TGTGCCAGCAGTGACGACAGTTGGGAACAAGAGACCCAGTACTTC. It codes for CASSDDSWEQETQYF.

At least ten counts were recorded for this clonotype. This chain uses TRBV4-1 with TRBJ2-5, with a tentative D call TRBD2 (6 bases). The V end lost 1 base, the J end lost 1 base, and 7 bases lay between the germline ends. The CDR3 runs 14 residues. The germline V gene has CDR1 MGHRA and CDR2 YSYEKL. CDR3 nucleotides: TGCGCCAGCAGCCAAGCGGGGGTCCAAGAGACCCAGTACTTC. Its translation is CASSQAGVQETQYF.

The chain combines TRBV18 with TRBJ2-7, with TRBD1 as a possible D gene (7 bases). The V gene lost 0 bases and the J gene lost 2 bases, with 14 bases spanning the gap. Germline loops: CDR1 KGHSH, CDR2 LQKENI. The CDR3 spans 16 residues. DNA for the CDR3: TGTGCCAGCTCACCACCACAGGGGCGGGAACCCTACGAGCAGTACTTC. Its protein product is CASSPPQGREPYEQYF.

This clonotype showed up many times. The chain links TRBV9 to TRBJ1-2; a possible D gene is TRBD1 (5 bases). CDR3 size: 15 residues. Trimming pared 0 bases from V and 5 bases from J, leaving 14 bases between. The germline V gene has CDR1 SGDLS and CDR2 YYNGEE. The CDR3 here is CASSVDGTDVYGYTF. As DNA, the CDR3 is TGTGCCAGCAGCGTAGACGGGACGGACGTGTATGGCTACACCTTC.

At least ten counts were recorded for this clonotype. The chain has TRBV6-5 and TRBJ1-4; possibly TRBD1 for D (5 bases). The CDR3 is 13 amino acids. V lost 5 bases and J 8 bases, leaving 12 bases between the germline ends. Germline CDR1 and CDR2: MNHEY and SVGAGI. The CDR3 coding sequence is TGTGCCAGCAGTCCGACAGAGCTAGAAAAACTGTTTTTT. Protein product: CASSPTELEKLFF.

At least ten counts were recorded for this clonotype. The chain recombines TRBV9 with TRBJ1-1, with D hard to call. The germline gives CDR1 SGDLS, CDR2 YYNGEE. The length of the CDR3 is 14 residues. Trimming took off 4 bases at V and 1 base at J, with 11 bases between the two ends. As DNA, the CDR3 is TGTGCCAGCAGCCCCGGGCCAGGGAACACTGAAGCTTTCTTT. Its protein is CASSPGPGNTEAFF.

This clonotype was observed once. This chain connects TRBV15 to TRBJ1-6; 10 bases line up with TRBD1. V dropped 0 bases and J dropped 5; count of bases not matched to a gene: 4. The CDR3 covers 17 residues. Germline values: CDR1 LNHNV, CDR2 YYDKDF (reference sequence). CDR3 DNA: TGTGCCACCAGCAGAGATTTGGGGACAGGGGATAATTCACCCCTCCACTTT. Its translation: CATSRDLGTGDNSPLHF. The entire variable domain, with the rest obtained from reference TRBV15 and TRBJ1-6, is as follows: DAMVIQNPRYQVTQFGKPVTLSCSQTLNHNVMYWYQQKSSQAPKLLFHYYDKDFNNEADTPDNFQSRRPNTSFCFLDIRSPGLGDTAMYLCATSRDLGTGDNSPLHFGNGTRLTVT.

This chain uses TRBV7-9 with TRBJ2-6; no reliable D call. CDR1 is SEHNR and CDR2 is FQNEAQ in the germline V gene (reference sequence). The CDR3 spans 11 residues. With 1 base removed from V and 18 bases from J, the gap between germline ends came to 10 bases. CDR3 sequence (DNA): TGTGCCAGCAGCTTAGTACCTCGCCGGACTTTC. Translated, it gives CASSLVPRRTF.

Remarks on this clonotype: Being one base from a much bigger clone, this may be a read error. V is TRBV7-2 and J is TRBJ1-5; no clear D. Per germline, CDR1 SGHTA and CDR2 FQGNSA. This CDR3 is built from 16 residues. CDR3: CVSSSLCDGCNQPQHF. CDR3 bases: TGTGTCAGCAGCTCCCTGTGTGACGGATGCAATCAGCCCCAGCATTTT.

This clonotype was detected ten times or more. DNA of the CDR3: TGTGCCAGTAGTCCCCAGGGCCGGGATCAGCCCCAGCATTTT. Translating it yields CASSPQGRDQPQHF. The chain couples TRBV19 to TRBJ1-5; the D gene is possibly TRBD1 (5 bases). Between the trimmed V and J ends, which lost 5 bases and 5 bases, there was a span of 13 bases. The length of the CDR3 is 14 residues. CDR1 is LNHDA, CDR2 SQIVND, per germline (reference sequence).

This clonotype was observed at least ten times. CDR3 nucleotides: TGCGCCAGCAGCCAGATGGGACAGGGGGTAGCCCAGCATTTT. Translating gives CASSQMGQGVAQHF. V gene TRBV4-1 combines with J gene TRBJ1-5, with TRBD1 matching 11 bases. The CDR3 sequence is 14 residues long. CDR1 MGHRA and CDR2 YSYEKL come from the germline V gene. Trimming took 3 bases from V and 11 from J; bases not matched to a gene: 6.

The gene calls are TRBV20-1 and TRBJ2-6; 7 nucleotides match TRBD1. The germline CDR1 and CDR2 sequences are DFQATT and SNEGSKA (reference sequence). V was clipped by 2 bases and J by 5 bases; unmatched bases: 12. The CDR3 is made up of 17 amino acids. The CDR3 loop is CSARKTGTAGRANVLTF. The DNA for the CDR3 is TGCAGTGCTAGAAAGACAGGGACAGCTGGTAGGGCCAACGTCCTGACTTTC.

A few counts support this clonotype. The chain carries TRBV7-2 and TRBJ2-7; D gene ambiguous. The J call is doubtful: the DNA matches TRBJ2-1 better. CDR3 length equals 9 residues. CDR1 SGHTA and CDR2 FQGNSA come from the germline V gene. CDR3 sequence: CASSLGQFF. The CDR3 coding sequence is TGTGCCAGCAGCTTAGGGCAGTTCTTC.

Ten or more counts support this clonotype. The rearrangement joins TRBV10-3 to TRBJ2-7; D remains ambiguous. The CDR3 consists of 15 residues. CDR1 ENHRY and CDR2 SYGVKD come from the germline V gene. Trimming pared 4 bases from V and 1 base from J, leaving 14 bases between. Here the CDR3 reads CAISASRTSSYEQYF. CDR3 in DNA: TGTGCCATCAGTGCGAGCCGGACCTCATCCTACGAGCAGTACTTC.

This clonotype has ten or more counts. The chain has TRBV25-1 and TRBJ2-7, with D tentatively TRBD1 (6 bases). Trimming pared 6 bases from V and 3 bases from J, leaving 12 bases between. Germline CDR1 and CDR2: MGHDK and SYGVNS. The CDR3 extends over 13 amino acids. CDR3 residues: CASRTTGFYEQYF. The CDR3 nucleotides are TGTGCCAGCAGGACGACAGGTTTCTACGAGCAGTACTTC.

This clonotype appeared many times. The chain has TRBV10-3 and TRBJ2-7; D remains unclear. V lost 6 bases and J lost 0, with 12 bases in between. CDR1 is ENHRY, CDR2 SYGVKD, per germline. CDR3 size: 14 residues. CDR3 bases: TGTGCCATCAGGTTAGCAGCAAGCTCCTACGAGCAGTACTTC. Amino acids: CAIRLAASSYEQYF.